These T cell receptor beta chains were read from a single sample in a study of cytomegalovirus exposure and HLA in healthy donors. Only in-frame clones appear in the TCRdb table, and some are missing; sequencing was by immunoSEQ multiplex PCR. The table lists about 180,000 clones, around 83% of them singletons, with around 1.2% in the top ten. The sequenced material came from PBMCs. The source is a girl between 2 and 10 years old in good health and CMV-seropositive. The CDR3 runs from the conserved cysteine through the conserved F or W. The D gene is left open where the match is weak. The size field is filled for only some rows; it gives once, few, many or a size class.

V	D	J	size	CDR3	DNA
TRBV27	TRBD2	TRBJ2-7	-	CASRSGGYYEQYF	TGTGCCAGCAGATCCGGGGGGTACTACGAGCAGTACTTC
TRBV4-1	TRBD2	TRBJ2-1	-	CASSQDGLADYNEQFF	TGCGCCAGCAGCCAAGATGGTCTAGCGGATTACAATGAGCAGTTCTTC
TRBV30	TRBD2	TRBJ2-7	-	CAWIPGGYEQYF	TGTGCCTGGATTCCGGGGGGCTACGAGCAGTACTTC
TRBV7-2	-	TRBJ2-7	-	CASSLMVDSNYEQYF	TGTGCCAGCAGCTTAATGGTTGATTCTAACTACGAGCAGTACTTC
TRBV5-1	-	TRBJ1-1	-	CASSLAANREMNTEAFF	TGCGCCAGCAGCTTGGCCGCCAACCGGGAGATGAACACTGAAGCTTTCTTT
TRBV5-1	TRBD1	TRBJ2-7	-	CASSLAVGRGTYEQYF	TGCGCCAGCAGCTTGGCCGTGGGCAGGGGGACCTACGAGCAGTACTTC
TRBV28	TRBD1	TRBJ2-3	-	CASSFIPGQYTDTQYF	TGTGCCAGCAGTTTCATCCCGGGACAGTACACAGATACGCAGTATTTT
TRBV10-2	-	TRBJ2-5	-	CASSESSVIKYF	TGCGCCAGCAGTGAGTCATCAGTTATAAAGTACTTC
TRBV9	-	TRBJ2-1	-	CASSARLVGEQFF	TGTGCCAGCAGCGCCAGACTAGTGGGTGAGCAGTTCTTC
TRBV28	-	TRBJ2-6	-	CASSPRWQDSSGANVLTF	TGTGCCAGCAGTCCCCGTTGGCAGGATAGCTCTGGGGCCAACGTCCTGACTTTC
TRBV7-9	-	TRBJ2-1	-	CASSLKTPGAAYNEQFF	TGTGCCAGCAGCTTAAAGACTCCGGGAGCCGCCTACAATGAGCAGTTCTTC
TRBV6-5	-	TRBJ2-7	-	CASAGDTYEQYF	TGTGCCAGCGCGGGGGACACCTACGAGCAGTACTTC
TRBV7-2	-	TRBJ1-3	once	CASSLSGLGRYTIYF	TGTGCCAGCAGCTTATCGGGTCTAGGGAGATACACCATATATTTT
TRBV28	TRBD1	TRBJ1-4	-	CASRAGQGHEKLFF	TGTGCCAGCAGGGCGGGACAGGGCCATGAAAAACTGTTTTTT
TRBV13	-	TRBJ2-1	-	CASSLGLGGVNEQFF	TGTGCCAGCAGCTTAGGCCTAGGGGGGGTCAATGAGCAGTTCTTC
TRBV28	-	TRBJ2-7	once	CATRDTGLSSYEQYF	TGTGCCACCCGGGACACTGGTCTCTCCTCCTACGAGCAGTACTTC
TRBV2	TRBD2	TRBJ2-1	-	CASSEAGGSSYNEQFF	TGTGCCAGCAGTGAAGCCGGCGGGAGTTCCTACAATGAGCAGTTCTTC
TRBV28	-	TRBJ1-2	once	CASSTTAGKLCGYTF	TGTGCCAGCAGTACAACGGCGGGGAAATTGTGTGGCTACACCTTC
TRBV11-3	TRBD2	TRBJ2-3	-	CASSLLAGSGDTQYF	TGTGCCAGCAGCCTTCTAGCGGGATCAGGGGATACGCAGTATTTT
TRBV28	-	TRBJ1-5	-	CASSFQSNQPQHF	TGTGCCAGCAGTTTCCAGAGCAATCAGCCCCAGCATTTT
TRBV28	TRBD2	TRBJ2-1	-	CASSLIGAGGLNEQFF	TGTGCCAGCAGTTTAATCGGAGCGGGAGGGCTCAATGAGCAGTTCTTC
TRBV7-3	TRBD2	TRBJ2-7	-	CASSPPKRDPYEQYF	TGTGCCAGCAGCCCTCCAAAGCGGGATCCCTACGAGCAGTACTTC